The 27 T cell receptor beta chains below all came from one sample that was sequenced in a study of graft-versus-host responses after intestinal transplantation. Produced via immunoSEQ multiplex PCR; TCRdb's table is partial and in-frame only. The sample yields around 90,000 clones, around 90% seen once. Their target antigens are unknown. Material: unstimulated CD8+ T cells sorted from spleen or lymph node cells, obtained before transplant. The receptor source for this set is a human donor who was the organ donor for an intestinal transplant.

V is TRBV12-5 and J is TRBJ1-1; possibly TRBD1 for D (5 bases). The CDR3 loop spans 15 amino acids. In germline, CDR1 is LGHNT, CDR2 FRNRAP. Trimming cost V 3 bases and J 0 bases, with 11 bases left between them. Written as DNA, the CDR3 is TGTGCTAGTGGTTTTCAGGGTCGAATGAACACTGAAGCTTTCTTT. This codes for CASGFQGRMNTEAFF. The full variable domain, its missing parts supplied by reference TRBV12-5 and TRBJ1-1, is DARVTQTPRHKVTEMGQEVTMRCQPILGHNTVFWYRQTMMQGLELLAYFRNRAPLDDSGMPKDRFSAEMPDATLATLKIQPSEPRDSAVYFCASGFQGRMNTEAFFGQGTRLTVV.

In this sample, this clone turned up once. The J gene is TRBJ1-5, the V gene TRBV27, with 8 bases matching TRBD1. Germline CDR1 is MNHEY and CDR2 is SMNVEV (reference sequence). The CDR3 runs 15 residues. J gave up 2 bases and V 5 bases, and 5 bases lay outside the gene matches. CDR3 residues: CASSLGQGGNQPQHF. CDR3 DNA sequence: TGTGCCAGCAGTCTTGGACAGGGAGGCAATCAGCCCCAGCATTTT.

The V call is TRBV5-1, the J call TRBJ2-5; TRBD2 agrees at 8 bases. The CDR3 sequence is 15 residues long. Germline trimming cut 0 bases from V and 5 bases from J; bases unmatched to any gene: 6. Per germline, CDR1 SGHRS and CDR2 YFSETQ. The CDR3 DNA is TGCGCCAGCAGCTTGGCCGGGACTAGAAGTGAGACCCAGTACTTC. Translation gives CASSLAGTRSETQYF.

This clone was counted between two and nine times. The chain employs TRBV30 and TRBJ1-2; weak D call: TRBD1 (5 bases). The CDR3 has 12 amino acids. Germline assignment: CDR1 GTSNPN and CDR2 SVGIG (reference sequence). V shed 2 bases and J shed 5 bases, with 9 bases lying between them. The CDR3 DNA sequence: TGTGCCTGGAGTACAGGAGGGTATGGCTACACCTTC. Residues: CAWSTGGYGYTF.

The rearrangement joins TRBV18 to TRBJ1-5, with D hard to call. This CDR3 has 11 residues. Trimming removed 5 bases at V and 10 bases at J, with 9 bases between. Germline loops: CDR1 KGHSH, CDR2 LQKENI. The CDR3 sequence is CASSEGGPQHF. The CDR3 DNA is TGTGCCAGCTCAGAGGGCGGTCCCCAGCATTTT.

The chain recombines TRBV2 with TRBJ1-1; 8 bases match TRBD1. Trimming took 1 base from V and 0 from J; bases not matched to a gene: 10. CDR1 SNHLY and CDR2 FYNNEI come from the germline V gene. This CDR3 contains 18 residues. This CDR3 reads CASSEETGALSMNTEAFF. The CDR3 DNA is TGTGCCAGCAGTGAAGAGACAGGGGCCCTCTCCATGAACACTGAAGCTTTCTTT.

This sequence joins TRBV19 and TRBJ2-2, with D possibly matching TRBD1 (5 bases). The germline CDR1 and CDR2 sequences are LNHDA and SQIVND (reference sequence). The germline V and J ends were trimmed by 5 bases and 4 bases, with 8 bases remaining between them. The CDR3 consists of 13 residues. The CDR3 DNA follows: TGTGCCAGTAGTGACGACAGCACCGGGGAGCTGTTTTTT. It specifies CASSDDSTGELFF.

The chain has TRBV5-4 and TRBJ2-5; TRBD1 might be the D (6 bases). Germline values: CDR1 SGHNT, CDR2 YYREEE (reference sequence). The CDR3 is 14 residues long. V was shortened by 0 bases and J by 2 bases, with 8 bases between the two germline ends. The CDR3 loop reads CASSLGQEQETQYF. The CDR3 DNA reads as TGTGCCAGCAGCTTGGGACAGGAACAAGAGACCCAGTACTTC. Using reference TRBV5-4 and TRBJ2-5 for the parts outside the CDR3, the full variable domain is ETGVTQSPTHLIKTRGQQVTLRCSSQSGHNTVSWYQQALGQGPQFIFQYYREEENGRGNFPPRFSGLQFPNYSSELNVNALELDDSALYLCASSLGQEQETQYFGPGTRLLVL.

The genes are TRBV27 and TRBJ2-7; D possibly corresponds to TRBD2 (5 bases). Trimming removed 0 bases from V and 3 bases from J, with 12 bases in between. The CDR3 contains 15 residues. Per the germline V gene, CDR1 is MNHEY and CDR2 is SMNVEV (reference sequence). The CDR3 sequence is CASSLSLKGVYEQYF. The CDR3 DNA follows: TGTGCCAGCAGTTTATCCCTTAAGGGAGTCTACGAGCAGTACTTC.

The chain carries TRBV10-1 and TRBJ2-3; D ambiguous. CDR3 length: 12 residues. With 3 bases removed from V and 3 bases from J, the gap between germline ends came to 4 bases. Germline V gene lookup returns CDR1 WNHNN and CDR2 SYGVQD (reference sequence). CDR3 nucleotides: TGCGCCAGCAGTGAAACAACAGATACGCAGTATTTT. It is translated as CASSETTDTQYF.

The CDR3 nucleotides read TGTGCCAGCAGTCCCCGGAGGGACACTGAAGCTTTCTTT. Translated: CASSPRRDTEAFF. The chain couples TRBV6-7 to TRBJ1-1; D unresolved. TRBV6-7 is an ORF, with its function uncertain. Trimming stripped 5 bases from V and 3 bases from J, with 10 bases between. The CDR3 is 13 amino acids.

V is TRBV7-9 and J is TRBJ2-7; 7 bases line up with TRBD2. Germline CDR1 and CDR2: SEHNR and FQNEAQ (reference sequence). V was pared by 2 bases and J by 2 bases, with 12 bases of the junction left unmatched. This CDR3 spans 17 amino acids. The CDR3 nucleotides read TGTGCCAGCAGCTTAAGTTCGGGCGGGAGAGGAACCTACGAGCAGTACTTC. It encodes CASSLSSGGRGTYEQYF.

The chain carries TRBV19 and TRBJ1-2; TRBD1 might be the D (5 bases). Trimming shortened V by 6 bases and J by 8 bases, and 10 bases separated the two germline ends. The germline gives CDR1 LNHDA, CDR2 SQIVND (reference sequence). The CDR3 has 11 amino acids. Here the CDR3 reads CASSQGVGYTF. The DNA of the CDR3 is TGTGCCAGTAGCCAAGGGGTCGGCTACACCTTC.

J is TRBJ2-5 and V is TRBV10-3, with TRBD1 identical over 9 bases. This CDR3 spans 15 amino acids. The germline CDR1 and CDR2 sequences are ENHRY and SYGVKD. Trimming removed 6 bases from V and 4 bases from J; junction bases left unmatched: 9. The DNA of the CDR3 is TGTGCCATCAGAGGGACAGGGTTTAGTAGAGAGACCCAGTACTTC. Residues: CAIRGTGFSRETQYF.

The V and J genes are TRBV5-6 and TRBJ2-7; the match to TRBD2 covers 7 bases. J was trimmed by 2 bases and V by 0 bases; bases with no gene match: 2. The CDR3 runs 14 residues. Germline CDR1 reads SGHDT; CDR2 reads YYEEEE. The CDR3 region has the DNA TGTGCCAGCAGCTTGGGGGAGGGTCCCTACGAGCAGTACTTC. Amino acid sequence: CASSLGEGPYEQYF.

CDR3 bases: TGCGCCAGCAGCGGGGGGCTAGCGGGAACCACAGATACGCAGTATTTT. It specifies CASSGGLAGTTDTQYF. This chain uses TRBV5-1 with TRBJ2-3, with TRBD2 matching 9 bases. CDR1 and CDR2 (germline): SGHRS, YFSETQ. Trimming took 4 bases from V and 2 from J; bases not matched to a gene: 8. The length of the CDR3 is 16 residues.

This chain connects TRBV29-1 to TRBJ1-1, with 7 nucleotides matching TRBD1. The CDR3 is made up of 12 amino acids. V dropped 3 bases and J dropped 4; count of bases not matched to a gene: 2. The V gene's germline CDR1 is SQVTM and CDR2 ANQGSEA. The CDR3 DNA sequence: TGCAGCGTTGATCAGGGGGGCACTGAAGCTTTCTTT. As protein: CSVDQGGTEAFF.

The chain employs TRBV7-9 and TRBJ1-2; the D gene is possibly TRBD1 (5 bases). The V gene lost 7 bases and the J gene lost 8 bases, with 20 bases spanning the gap. The length of the CDR3 is 14 residues. Germline CDR1 is SEHNR and CDR2 is FQNEAQ (reference sequence). CDR3 bases: TGTGCCAGCACCCAATTTCAGGACAAGTGGGGCTACACCTTC. Residues: CASTQFQDKWGYTF.

The chain couples TRBV6-5 to TRBJ1-1; D perhaps matches TRBD1 (6 bases). The V gene lost 7 bases and the J gene lost 3 bases, with 6 bases spanning the gap. CDR1 is MNHEY, CDR2 SVGAGI, per germline. The CDR3 is 11 amino acids. The CDR3 DNA sequence: TGTGCCAGCAAGGGGGACACTGAAGCTTTCTTT. Its translation: CASKGDTEAFF.

This clone came up a few times. The V and J genes are TRBV6-1 and TRBJ2-7; D unclear. Per germline, CDR1 MNHNS and CDR2 SASEGT. V was cut by 4 bases and J by 3 bases, with 13 bases left in between. The CDR3 covers 14 residues. CDR3 bases: TGTGCCAGCAGTGCCCAAGCCTCTCTCTACGAGCAGTACTTC. It yields the protein CASSAQASLYEQYF.

The V gene is TRBV27, the J gene TRBJ2-7; maybe TRBD1 (6 bases). V gave up 6 bases and J gave up 3 bases, with 21 bases separating them. The germline CDR1 and CDR2 sequences are MNHEY and SMNVEV (reference sequence). This CDR3 contains 16 residues. The CDR3 DNA reads as TGTGCCAGCAGCCTTATCAGGGGCTCAGCTCTCTACGAGCAGTACTTC. Its translation: CASSLIRGSALYEQYF.

V and J are TRBV7-2 and TRBJ2-7; tentative D call: TRBD2 (6 bases). CDR3 size: 14 residues. CDR1 is SGHTA and CDR2 is FQGNSA in the germline V gene. With 5 bases removed from V and 2 bases from J, the gap between germline ends came to 13 bases. The CDR3 here is CASSPTSVAYEQYF. CDR3 DNA sequence: TGTGCCAGCAGCCCGACTAGTGTGGCCTACGAGCAGTACTTC.

V and J are TRBV7-9 and TRBJ2-3; D remains ambiguous. Trimming left V 5 bases short and J 4 bases short, with 16 bases between. Per germline, CDR1 SEHNR and CDR2 FQNEAQ (reference sequence). CDR3 length: 15 amino acids. CDR3 in amino acids: CASSLDTDDSDTQYF. The CDR3 DNA reads TGTGCCAGCAGCCTCGATACTGATGATTCAGATACGCAGTATTTT.

This CDR3 reads CASSAGLAGNYYSSAGELFF. The CDR3 region has the DNA TGCGCCAGCAGCGCGGGACTAGCGGGTAACTACTACAGCTCAGCCGGGGAGCTGTTTTTT. The chain combines TRBV5-1 with TRBJ2-2; 12 bases agree with TRBD2. The junction had 19 bases not matched to a gene; V was cut back by 4 bases and J by 6 bases. CDR3 size: 20 residues. Germline values: CDR1 SGHRS, CDR2 YFSETQ.

This chain links TRBV27 with TRBJ2-3; no firm D call. CDR1 and CDR2 (germline): MNHEY, SMNVEV (reference sequence). V dropped 2 bases and J dropped 4 bases, with 7 bases sitting between them. CDR3 length: 13 amino acids. The DNA for the CDR3 is TGTGCCAGCAGTTTACGCGGCGCAGATACGCAGTATTTT. Translation gives CASSLRGADTQYF.

This chain links TRBV6-5 with TRBJ2-7; D gene uncertain. V was pared by 5 bases and J by 2 bases, with 13 bases between. Germline V gene lookup returns CDR1 MNHEY and CDR2 SVGAGI. The length of the CDR3 is 14 residues. The CDR3 bases are TGTGCCAGCAGTGAATTGGCAGGAACCTACGAGCAGTACTTC. It codes for CASSELAGTYEQYF.

This clone was observed a single time. V and J are TRBV29-1 and TRBJ2-1; tentatively, D is TRBD1 (6 bases). CDR1 SQVTM and CDR2 ANQGSEA come from the germline V gene. Trimming stripped 3 bases from V and 6 bases from J, with 30 bases between. CDR3 length: 19 residues. The CDR3 nucleotides read TGCAGCGTTGATTGGCCCGATATGACAGGTGGGATGAATATCAATGAGCAGTTCTTC. Amino acid sequence: CSVDWPDMTGGMNINEQFF.